Described below is a single T cell receptor beta chain sequence and its context. The record originates from a study of blood T cell repertoires in COVID-19. Overall study: Spain, Italy and the United States supplied samples that represented acute and convalescent COVID-19. The analysed material was cDNA or gDNA that came from T cells, B-cell-depleted T cells, or PBMCs.

Germline V gene sequence: CDR1 SQVTM, CDR2 ANQGSEA. This CDR3 has 13 residues. V shed 2 bases and J shed 0 bases, with 7 bases lying between them. Authors' methods: Reference gene primer amplification gave estimated nucleated cell counts. Clones were read by immunoSEQ multiplex PCR, and TCRdb kept only the in-frame ones, dropping some. The DNA gave D and trimming, while V, J and clone size come from that table. This table holds under 150,000 clones, around 80% found once. The sequence was obtained from a man at least 80 years old with active or convalescent COVID-19. Input material: peripheral blood. This chain joins TRBV29-1 and TRBJ1-1; D unresolved. The CDR3 is CSVERAMNTEAFF. The CDR3 DNA follows: TGCAGCGTTGAACGCGCCATGAACACTGAAGCTTTCTTT.